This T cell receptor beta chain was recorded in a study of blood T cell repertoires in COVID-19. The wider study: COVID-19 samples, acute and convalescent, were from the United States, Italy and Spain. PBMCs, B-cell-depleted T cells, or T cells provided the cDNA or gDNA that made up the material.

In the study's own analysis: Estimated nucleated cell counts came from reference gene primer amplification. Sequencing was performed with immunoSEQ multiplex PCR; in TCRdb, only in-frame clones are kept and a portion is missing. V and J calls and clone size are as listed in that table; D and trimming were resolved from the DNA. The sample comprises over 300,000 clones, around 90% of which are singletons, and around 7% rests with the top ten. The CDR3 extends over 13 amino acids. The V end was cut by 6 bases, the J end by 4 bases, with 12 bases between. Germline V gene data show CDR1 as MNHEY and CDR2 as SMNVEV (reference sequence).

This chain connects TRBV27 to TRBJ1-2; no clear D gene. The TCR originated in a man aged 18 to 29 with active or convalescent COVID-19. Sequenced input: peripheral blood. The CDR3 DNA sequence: TGTGCCAGCAGAGAACGACTGGGCTATGGCTACACCTTC. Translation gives CASRERLGYGYTF.